This passage covers 5 T cell receptor beta chains from one sample sequenced in a study of blood T cell repertoires in COVID-19. Produced via immunoSEQ multiplex PCR; TCRdb's table is partial and in-frame only. The sample includes tens of thousands of clones, about 93% seen only once; the top ten take about 5%. The sample was peripheral blood. These receptors came from a human donor in a cohort sampled during active COVID-19.

This clone was observed a single time. The V and J genes are TRBV12-3 or TRBV12-4 and TRBJ2-1; D call uncertain. The CDR3 is 12 amino acids. Deletions cut 4 bases from V and 10 bases from J, with 11 bases between. CDR3 bases: TGTGCCAGCAGTTCATGGGCCAGAGAGCAGTTCTTC. Its translation: CASSSWAREQFF.

The J gene is TRBJ1-6, the V gene TRBV18; maybe TRBD1 (5 bases). CDR3 length: 15 amino acids. The germline CDR1 and CDR2 sequences are KGHSH and LQKENI. Trimming shortened V by 2 bases and J by 5 bases, and 10 bases separated the two germline ends. DNA of the CDR3: TGTGCCAGCTCACCAAGGACACAGGATAATTCACCCCTCCACTTT. It is translated as CASSPRTQDNSPLHF.

The V and J genes are TRBV5-4 and TRBJ2-1; 11 bases are a match to TRBD2. The V segment lost 4 bases and the J segment 5 bases; nucleotides outside the gene matches: 5. Germline lookup yields CDR1 SGHNT and CDR2 YYREEE (reference sequence). The CDR3 sequence is 15 residues long. DNA of the CDR3: TGTGCCAGCAGCCCTAGCGGGGGGCGACACAATGAGCAGTTCTTC. Its protein is CASSPSGGRHNEQFF.

The chain employs TRBV5-1 and TRBJ2-3; TRBD2 agrees at 7 bases. The CDR3 is 14 amino acids. Trimming at V came to 4 bases and at J to 2 bases, leaving 4 bases not matched to a gene. Germline CDR1 SGHRS, CDR2 YFSETQ. Here the CDR3 reads CASSSGDYTDTQYF. In DNA, the CDR3 is TGCGCCAGCAGCAGCGGGGATTACACAGATACGCAGTATTTT.

This CDR3 reads CASSLDDRGGGEKLFF. The CDR3 region has the DNA TGTGCCAGCAGCTTAGACGACAGGGGAGGTGGCGAAAAACTGTTTTTT. The chain has TRBV11-2 and TRBJ1-4, with TRBD1 matching 8 bases. In germline, CDR1 is SGHAT, CDR2 FQNNGV. With 0 bases clipped from V and 8 bases from J, the junction kept 8 bases outside the gene matches. There are 16 residues in the CDR3.